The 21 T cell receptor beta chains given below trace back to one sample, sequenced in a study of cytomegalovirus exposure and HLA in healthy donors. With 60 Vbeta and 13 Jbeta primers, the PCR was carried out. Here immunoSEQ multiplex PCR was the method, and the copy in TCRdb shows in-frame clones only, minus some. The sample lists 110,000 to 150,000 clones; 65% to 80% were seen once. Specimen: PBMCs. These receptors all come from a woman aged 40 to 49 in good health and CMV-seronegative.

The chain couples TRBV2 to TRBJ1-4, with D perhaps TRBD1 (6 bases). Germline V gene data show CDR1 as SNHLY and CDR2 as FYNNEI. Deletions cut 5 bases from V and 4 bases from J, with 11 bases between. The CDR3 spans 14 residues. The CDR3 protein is CASSPDRDNEKLFF. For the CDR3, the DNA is TGTGCCAGCAGTCCGGACAGAGATAATGAAAAACTGTTTTTT.

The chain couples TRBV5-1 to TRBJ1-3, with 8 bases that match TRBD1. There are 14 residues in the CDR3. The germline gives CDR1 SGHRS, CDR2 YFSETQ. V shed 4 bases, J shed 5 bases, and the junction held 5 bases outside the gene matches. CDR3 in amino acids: CASSTGQGRNTIYF. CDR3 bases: TGCGCCAGCAGCACCGGACAGGGCAGAAACACCATATATTTT.

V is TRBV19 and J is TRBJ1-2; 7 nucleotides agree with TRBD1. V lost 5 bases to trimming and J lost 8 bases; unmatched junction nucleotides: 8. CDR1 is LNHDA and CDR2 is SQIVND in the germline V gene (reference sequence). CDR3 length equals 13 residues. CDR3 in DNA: TGTGCCAGTAGTCCCCAGGGGGAGTCGGGCTACACCTTC. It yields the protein CASSPQGESGYTF.

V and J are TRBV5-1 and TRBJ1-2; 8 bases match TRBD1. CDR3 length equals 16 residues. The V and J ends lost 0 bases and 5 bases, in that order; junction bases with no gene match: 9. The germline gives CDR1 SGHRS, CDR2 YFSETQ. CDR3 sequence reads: CASSLGGGQADYGYTF. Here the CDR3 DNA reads TGCGCCAGCAGCTTGGGCGGGGGACAGGCGGATTATGGCTACACCTTC.

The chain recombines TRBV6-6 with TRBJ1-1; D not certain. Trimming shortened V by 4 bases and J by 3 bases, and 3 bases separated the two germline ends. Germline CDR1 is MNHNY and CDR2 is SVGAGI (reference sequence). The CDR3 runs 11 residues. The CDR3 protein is CASSFDTEAFF. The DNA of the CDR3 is TGTGCCAGCAGTTTCGACACTGAAGCTTTCTTT.

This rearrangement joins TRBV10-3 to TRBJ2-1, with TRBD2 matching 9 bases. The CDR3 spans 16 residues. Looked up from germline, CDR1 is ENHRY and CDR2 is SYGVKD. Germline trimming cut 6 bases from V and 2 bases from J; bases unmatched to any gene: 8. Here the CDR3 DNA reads TGTGCCATCAGCCCCCTAGCGGGGAGGCCCTACAATGAGCAGTTCTTC. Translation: CAISPLAGRPYNEQFF.

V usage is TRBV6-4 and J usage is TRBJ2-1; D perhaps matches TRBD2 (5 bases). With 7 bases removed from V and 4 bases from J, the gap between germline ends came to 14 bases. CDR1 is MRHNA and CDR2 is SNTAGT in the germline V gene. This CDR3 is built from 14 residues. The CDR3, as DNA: TGTGCCAGCACCGCCAAACCGGGATACAATGAGCAGTTCTTC. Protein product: CASTAKPGYNEQFF.

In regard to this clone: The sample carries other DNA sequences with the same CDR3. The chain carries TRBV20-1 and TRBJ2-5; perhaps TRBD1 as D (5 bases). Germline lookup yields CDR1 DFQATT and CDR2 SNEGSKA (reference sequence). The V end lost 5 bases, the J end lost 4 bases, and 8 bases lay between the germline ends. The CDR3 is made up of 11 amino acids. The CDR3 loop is CSARDRETQYF. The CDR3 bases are TGCAGTGCTCGTGACAGAGAGACCCAGTACTTC.

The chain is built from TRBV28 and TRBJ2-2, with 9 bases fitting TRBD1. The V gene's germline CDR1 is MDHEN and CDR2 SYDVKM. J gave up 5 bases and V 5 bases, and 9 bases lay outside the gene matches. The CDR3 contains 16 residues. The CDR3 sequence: CASSDPGTGRTGELFF. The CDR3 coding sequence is TGTGCCAGCAGTGACCCCGGGACAGGGAGAACCGGGGAGCTGTTTTTT.

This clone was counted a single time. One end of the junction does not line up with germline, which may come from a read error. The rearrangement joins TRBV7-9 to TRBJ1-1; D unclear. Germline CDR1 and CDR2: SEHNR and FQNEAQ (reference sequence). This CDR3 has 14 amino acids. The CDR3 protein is CSSSLRRTEGEAFF. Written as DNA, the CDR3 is TGTTCCAGCAGCTTACGTCGGACTGAAGGAGAAGCTTTCTTT.

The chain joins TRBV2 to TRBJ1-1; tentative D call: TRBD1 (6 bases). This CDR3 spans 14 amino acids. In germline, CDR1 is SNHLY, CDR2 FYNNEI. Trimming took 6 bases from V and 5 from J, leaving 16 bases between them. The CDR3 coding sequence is TGTGCCAGCAGCCAGGGGTTTATGGAAACTGAAGCTTTCTTT. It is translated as CASSQGFMETEAFF.

The CDR3 here is CASSLTGIHEQYF. As DNA, the CDR3 is TGCGCCAGCAGCCTTACAGGGATCCACGAGCAGTACTTC. The V call is TRBV5-1, the J call TRBJ2-7; a possible D gene is TRBD1 (6 bases). This CDR3 contains 13 residues. From germline, CDR1 is SGHRS and CDR2 YFSETQ. The ends were cut back, 4 bases at V and 5 bases at J, with 13 bases in the middle. Full variable domain (rest looked up from reference TRBV5-1 and TRBJ2-7): KAGVTQTPRYLIKTRGQQVTLSCSPISGHRSVSWYQQTPGQGLQFLFEYFSETQRNKGNFPGRFSGRQFSNSRSEMNVSTLELGDSALYLCASSLTGIHEQYFGPGTRLTVT.

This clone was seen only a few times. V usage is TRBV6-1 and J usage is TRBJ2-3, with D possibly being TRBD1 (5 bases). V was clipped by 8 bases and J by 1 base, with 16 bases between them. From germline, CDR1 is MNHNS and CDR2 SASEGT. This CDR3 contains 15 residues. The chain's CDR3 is CASHLGGAGTDTQYF. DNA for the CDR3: TGTGCCAGCCACCTTGGTGGGGCAGGCACAGATACGCAGTATTTT.

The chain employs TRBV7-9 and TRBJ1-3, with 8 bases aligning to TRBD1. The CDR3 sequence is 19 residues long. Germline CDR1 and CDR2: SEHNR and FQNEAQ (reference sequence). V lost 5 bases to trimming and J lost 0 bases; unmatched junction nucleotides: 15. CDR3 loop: CASSPHRGTGESSGNTIYF. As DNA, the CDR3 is TGTGCCAGCAGCCCACACCGCGGGACAGGAGAGAGCTCTGGAAACACCATATATTTT. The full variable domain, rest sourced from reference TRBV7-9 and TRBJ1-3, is DTGVSQNPRHKITKRGQNVTFRCDPISEHNRLYWYRQTLGQGPEFLTYFQNEAQLEKSRLLSDRFSAERPKGSFSTLEIQRTEQGDSAMYLCASSPHRGTGESSGNTIYFGEGSWLTVV.

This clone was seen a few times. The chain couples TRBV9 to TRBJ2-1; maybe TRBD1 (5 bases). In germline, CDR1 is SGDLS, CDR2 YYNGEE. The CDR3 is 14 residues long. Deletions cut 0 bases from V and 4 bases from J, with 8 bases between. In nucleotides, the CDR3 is TGTGCCAGCAGCGTAGGTGGGGCGTACAATGAGCAGTTCTTC. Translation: CASSVGGAYNEQFF.

CDR3 sequence: CASSINRQLGGGELFF. CDR3 bases: TGTGCCAGTAGTATAAATCGACAGTTAGGGGGCGGGGAGCTGTTTTTT. The chain is built from TRBV19 and TRBJ2-2; weak D call: TRBD1 (6 bases). Germline loops: CDR1 LNHDA, CDR2 SQIVND (reference sequence). This CDR3 spans 16 amino acids. V was pared by 2 bases and J by 7 bases, with 17 bases between.

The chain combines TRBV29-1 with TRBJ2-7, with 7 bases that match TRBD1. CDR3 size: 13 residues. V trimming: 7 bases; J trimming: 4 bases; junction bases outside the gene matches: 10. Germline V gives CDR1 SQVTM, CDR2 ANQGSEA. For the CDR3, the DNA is TGCAGCGCCCGGGACAGTTCGAGGTACGAGCAGTACTTC. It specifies CSARDSSRYEQYF.

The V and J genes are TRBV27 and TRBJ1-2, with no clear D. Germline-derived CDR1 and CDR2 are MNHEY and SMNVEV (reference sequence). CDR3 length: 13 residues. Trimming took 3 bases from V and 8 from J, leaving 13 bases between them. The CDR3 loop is CASSFGDTRGYTF. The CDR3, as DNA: TGTGCCAGCAGTTTCGGGGATACTAGGGGCTACACCTTC.

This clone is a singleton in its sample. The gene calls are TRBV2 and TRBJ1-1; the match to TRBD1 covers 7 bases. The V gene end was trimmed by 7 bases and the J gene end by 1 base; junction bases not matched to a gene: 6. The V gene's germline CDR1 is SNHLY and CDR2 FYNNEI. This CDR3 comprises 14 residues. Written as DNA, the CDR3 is TGTGCCAGCACCTGGGGACAGCCGAACACTGAAGCTTTCTTT. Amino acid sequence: CASTWGQPNTEAFF. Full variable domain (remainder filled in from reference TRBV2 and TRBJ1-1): EPEVTQTPSHQVTQMGQEVILRCVPISNHLYFYWYRQILGQKVEFLVSFYNNEISEKSEIFDDQFSVERPDGSNFTLKIRSTKLEDSAMYFCASTWGQPNTEAFFGQGTRLTVV.

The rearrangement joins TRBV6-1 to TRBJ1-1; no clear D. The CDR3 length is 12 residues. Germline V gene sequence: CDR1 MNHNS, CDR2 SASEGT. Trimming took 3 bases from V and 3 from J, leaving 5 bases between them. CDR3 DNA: TGTGCCAGCAGTGACCAGGACACTGAAGCTTTCTTT. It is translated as CASSDQDTEAFF.

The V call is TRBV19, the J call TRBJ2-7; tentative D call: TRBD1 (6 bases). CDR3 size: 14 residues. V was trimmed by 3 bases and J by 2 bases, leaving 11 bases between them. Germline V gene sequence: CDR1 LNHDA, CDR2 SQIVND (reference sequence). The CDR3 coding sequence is TGTGCCAGTAGTATTGGGGGCCCCGCCTACGAGCAGTACTTC. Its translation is CASSIGGPAYEQYF.